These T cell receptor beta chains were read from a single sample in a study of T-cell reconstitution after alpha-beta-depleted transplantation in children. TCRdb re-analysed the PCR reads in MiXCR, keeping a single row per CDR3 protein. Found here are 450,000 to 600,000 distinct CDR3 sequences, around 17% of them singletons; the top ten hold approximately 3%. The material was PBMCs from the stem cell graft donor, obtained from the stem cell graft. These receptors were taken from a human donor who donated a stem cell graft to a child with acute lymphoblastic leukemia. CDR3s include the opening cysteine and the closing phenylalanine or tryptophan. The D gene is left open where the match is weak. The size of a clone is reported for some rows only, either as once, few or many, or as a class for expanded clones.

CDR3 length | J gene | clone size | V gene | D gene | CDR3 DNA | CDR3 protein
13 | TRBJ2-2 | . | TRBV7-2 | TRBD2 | TGTGCCAGCAGGCCACTAGCGGCCGGGGAGCTGTTTTTT | CASRPLAAGELFF
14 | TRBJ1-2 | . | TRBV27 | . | TGTGCCAGCAGTTTAACCTACCGGGAAGATGGCTACACCTTC | CASSLTYREDGYTF
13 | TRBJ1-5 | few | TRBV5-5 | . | TGTGCCAGCAGCTTTCAGGGTTGGCAGCCCCAGCATTTT | CASSFQGWQPQHF
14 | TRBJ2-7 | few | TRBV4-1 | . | TGCGCCAGCAGCCAAGTAAGGGACGGGGGCCGGCAGAACTTC | CASSQVRDGGRQNF
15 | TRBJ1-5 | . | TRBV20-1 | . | TGCAGTGCCACCGCGTCTGGCTATAGCAATCAGCCCCAGCATTTT | CSATASGYSNQPQHF
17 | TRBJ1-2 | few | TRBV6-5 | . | TGTGCCAGCAGAACTGGGGGGTCTCGGAATGGCGAGTATGGCTACACCTTC | CASRTGGSRNGEYGYTF
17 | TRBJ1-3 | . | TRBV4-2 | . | TGTGCCAGCAGCACAAGGATAGACGCGAGCTGTGGAAACACCATATATTTT | CASSTRIDASCGNTIYF
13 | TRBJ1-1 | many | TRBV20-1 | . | TGCAGTGCTACCAAAGGGTTGAACACTGAAGCTTTCTTT | CSATKGLNTEAFF
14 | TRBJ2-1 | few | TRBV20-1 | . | TGCAGTGGGCAAGATAAGGGGACCTACAATGAGCAGTTCTTC | CSGQDKGTYNEQFF
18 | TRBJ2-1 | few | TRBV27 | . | TGTGCCAGCAGTCTAGAAAGTACAGGATGGGGGAGGTACAATGAGCAGTTCTTC | CASSLESTGWGRYNEQFF
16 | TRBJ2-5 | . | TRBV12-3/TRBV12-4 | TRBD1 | TGTGCCAGCAGTCCCCTGGGACAGGGTCCCTCGGAGACCCAGTACTTC | CASSPLGQGPSETQYF
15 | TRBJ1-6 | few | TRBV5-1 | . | TGCGCCAGCAGCTTGGCAGGGATTCGACGGTCACCCCTCCACTTT | CASSLAGIRRSPLHF
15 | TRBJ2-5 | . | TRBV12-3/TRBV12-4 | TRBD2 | TGTGCCAGCAGTTCACCCGGGACTAGGAGAGAGACCCAGTACTTC | CASSSPGTRRETQYF
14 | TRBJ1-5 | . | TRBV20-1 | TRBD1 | TGCAGTGCCAAGGACAGGTATAGCAATCAGCCCCAGCATTTT | CSAKDRYSNQPQHF
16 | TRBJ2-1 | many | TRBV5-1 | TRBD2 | TGCGCCAGCATCCGGAAGGGGGAAGCGGGAGGCCATGAGCAGTTCTTC | CASIRKGEAGGHEQFF
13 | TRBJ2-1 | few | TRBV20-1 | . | TGCAGTGCTAGACCAGGGACCACGCAAACGCGGTTCTTC | CSARPGTTQTRFF
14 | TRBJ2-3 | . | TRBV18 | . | TGTGCCAGCTCACCAGGACAGACCACAGATACGCAGTATTTT | CASSPGQTTDTQYF
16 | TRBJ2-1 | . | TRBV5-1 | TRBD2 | TGCGCCAGCACCTCCCAGATAGCGGGAGACTTCGATGAGCAGTTCTTC | CASTSQIAGDFDEQFF
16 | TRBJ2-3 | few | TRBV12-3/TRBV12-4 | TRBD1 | TGTGCCAGCAGTCTACGGACTGGGACAGGCACAGATACGCAGTATTTT | CASSLRTGTGTDTQYF
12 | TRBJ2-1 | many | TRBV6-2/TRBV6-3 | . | TGTGCCAGCAGTTTCCCCTACAATGAGCAGTTCTTC | CASSFPYNEQFF
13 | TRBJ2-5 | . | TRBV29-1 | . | TGCAGCGCTCAGGCTAGTGCTAAAGAGACCCAGTACTTC | CSAQASAKETQYF
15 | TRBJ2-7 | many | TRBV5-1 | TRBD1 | TGCGCCAGCAGCGCTGGGACAGCGCTCTCCTACGAGCAGTACTTC | CASSAGTALSYEQYF
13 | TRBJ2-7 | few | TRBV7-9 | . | TGTGCCAGCAGCTCCGACGGTCTCTCCGAGCAGTACTTC | CASSSDGLSEQYF
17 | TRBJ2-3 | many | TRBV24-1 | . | TGTGCCACCAGTGATTTGTCTGGCATGACGGGTACAGATACGCAGTATTTT | CATSDLSGMTGTDTQYF
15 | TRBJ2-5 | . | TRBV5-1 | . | TGCGCCAGCAGCGCCGGAGGGAACTTCCAAGAGACCCAGTACTTC | CASSAGGNFQETQYF
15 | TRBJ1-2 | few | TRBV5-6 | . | TGTGCCAGCAGCTTGGTAACTCCGATTAACTATGGCTACACCTTC | CASSLVTPINYGYTF
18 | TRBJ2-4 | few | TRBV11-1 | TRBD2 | TGTGCCAGCAGCGAATTACGGACTAGCGGTAGTACCAAAAACATTCAGTACTTC | CASSELRTSGSTKNIQYF
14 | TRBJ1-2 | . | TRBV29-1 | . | TGCAGCGCCCCCTCAGGGAACGTGGACTATGGCTACACCTTC | CSAPSGNVDYGYTF
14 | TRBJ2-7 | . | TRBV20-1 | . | TGCAGTGCTAGAGATACGGTCCAGACCTACGAGCAGTACTTC | CSARDTVQTYEQYF
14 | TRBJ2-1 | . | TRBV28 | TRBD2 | TGTGCCAGCAGTCAAGCGGGAGGGCCGGGTGAGCAGTTCTTC | CASSQAGGPGEQFF
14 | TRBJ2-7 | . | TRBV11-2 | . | TGTGCCAGCAGCCTGTCTTCAGGGTACTACGAGCAGTACTTC | CASSLSSGYYEQYF
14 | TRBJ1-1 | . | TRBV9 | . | TGTGCCAGCAGCGTAGCAGGTAGCGCACCGGAAGCTTTCTTT | CASSVAGSAPEAFF